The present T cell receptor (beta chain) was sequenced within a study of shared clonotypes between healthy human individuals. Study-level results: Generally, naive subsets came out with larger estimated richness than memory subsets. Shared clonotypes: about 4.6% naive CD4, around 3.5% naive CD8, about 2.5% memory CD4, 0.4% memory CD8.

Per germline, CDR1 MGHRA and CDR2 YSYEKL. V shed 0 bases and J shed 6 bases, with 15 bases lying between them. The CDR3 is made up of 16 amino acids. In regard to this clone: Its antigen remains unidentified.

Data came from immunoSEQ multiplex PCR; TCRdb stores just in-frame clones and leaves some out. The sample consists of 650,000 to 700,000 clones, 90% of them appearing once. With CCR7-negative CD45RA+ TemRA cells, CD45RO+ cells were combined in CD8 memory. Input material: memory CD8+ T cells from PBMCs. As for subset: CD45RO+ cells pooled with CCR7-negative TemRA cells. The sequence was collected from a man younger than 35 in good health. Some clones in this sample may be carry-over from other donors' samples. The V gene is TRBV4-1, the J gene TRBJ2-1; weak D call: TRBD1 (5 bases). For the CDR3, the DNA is TGCGCCAGCAGCCAAGATGGGGCAGGGCCCCGCAATGAGCAGTTCTTC. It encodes CASSQDGAGPRNEQFF.